The T cell receptor beta chain described here comes from a study of T cell responses to AZD1222 COVID-19 vaccine. Study results and caveats: Only five to seven AZD1222 recipients were seropositive at baseline. It was only after the peak T cell response that any repertoires were sampled. Nearly half of spike-specific TCRs reportedly target unmutated variant regions.

Assay used: immunoSEQ multiplex PCR; TCRdb lists only in-frame clones, some missing. The sample holds over 45,000 clones, 89% seen once. In its sample, this clone was seen a few times. Its antigen is unknown. There are 16 residues in the CDR3. Germline assignment: CDR1 LNHDA and CDR2 SQIVND (reference sequence). V lost 5 bases to trimming and J lost 9 bases; unmatched junction nucleotides: 11. This clonotype was obtained from an adult who received the AZD1222 COVID-19 vaccine. V usage is TRBV19 and J usage is TRBJ1-6; 9 nucleotides match TRBD1. The specimen was peripheral blood, collected 28 days after the second AZD1222 dose. The CDR3 coding sequence is TGTGCCAGTAGTCCAACGGACAGGGGATCGGCTTCACCCCTCCACTTT. Protein sequence: CASSPTDRGSASPLHF.